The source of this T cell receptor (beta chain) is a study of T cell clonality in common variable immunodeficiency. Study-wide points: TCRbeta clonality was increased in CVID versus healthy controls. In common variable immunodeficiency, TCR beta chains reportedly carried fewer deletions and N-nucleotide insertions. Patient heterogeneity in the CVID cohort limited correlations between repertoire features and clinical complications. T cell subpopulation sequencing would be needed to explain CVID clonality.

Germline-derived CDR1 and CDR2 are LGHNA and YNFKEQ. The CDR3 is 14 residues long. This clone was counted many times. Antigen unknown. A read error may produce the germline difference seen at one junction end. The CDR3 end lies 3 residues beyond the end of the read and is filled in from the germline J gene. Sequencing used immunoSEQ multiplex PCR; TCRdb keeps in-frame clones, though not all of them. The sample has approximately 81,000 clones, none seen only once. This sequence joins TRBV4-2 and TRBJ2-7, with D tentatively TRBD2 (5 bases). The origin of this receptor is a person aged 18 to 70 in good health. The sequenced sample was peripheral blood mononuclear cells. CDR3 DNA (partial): TGCGCCAGCAGCCAAGATATCACGGCGGGCGAG. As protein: CASSQDITAGE. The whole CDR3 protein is CASSQDITAGEQYF.